These 21 T cell receptor beta chains originate from one sample sequenced in a study of blood T cell repertoires in COVID-19. Clones were sequenced by immunoSEQ multiplex PCR, and TCRdb holds only the in-frame ones, with some missing. Seen here are about 200,000 clones, around 80% observed once, and the top ten hold under 11%. The sample taken for sequencing was peripheral blood. The receptors originated from a woman aged 80 or over with acute or convalescent COVID-19.

The chain uses TRBV4-2 and TRBJ1-2; D unresolved. V was shortened by 3 bases and J by 8 bases, with 13 bases between the two germline ends. Germline loops: CDR1 LGHNA, CDR2 YNFKEQ. This CDR3 is built from 13 residues. CDR3 sequence reads: CASSHYGDQGYTF. The CDR3 nucleotides read TGTGCCAGCAGCCACTACGGAGACCAAGGCTACACCTTC.

This rearrangement joins TRBV6-6 to TRBJ2-3; 9 bases are shared with TRBD1. With V trimmed by 5 bases and J by 2 bases, 8 bases remained unmatched. This CDR3 comprises 16 residues. Looked up from germline, CDR1 is MNHNY and CDR2 is SVGAGI (reference sequence). CDR3 loop: CASSRRDRDFTDTQYF. The CDR3 DNA follows: TGTGCCAGCAGTCGCCGGGACAGGGATTTCACAGATACGCAGTATTTT.

The chain has TRBV29-1 and TRBJ2-7; the match to TRBD1 covers 9 bases. V lost 0 bases to trimming and J lost 7 bases; unmatched junction nucleotides: 16. This CDR3 region has 17 residues. In germline, CDR1 is SQVTM, CDR2 ANQGSEA. This chain's CDR3 is CSVEDRNGQGNAGEQYF. The CDR3 DNA is TGCAGCGTTGAAGATCGGAACGGACAGGGGAATGCGGGTGAGCAGTACTTC.

The V call is TRBV30, the J call TRBJ1-4; D remains unclear. The germline V gene has CDR1 GTSNPN and CDR2 SVGIG (reference sequence). This CDR3 has 14 amino acids. V lost 2 bases to trimming and J lost 8 bases, with 15 bases between them. CDR3 DNA: TGTGCCTGGAGTTTTAAGTTCCCGAGGGAAAAACTGTTTTTT. It yields the protein CAWSFKFPREKLFF.

The CDR3 protein is CSVETLEETQYF. CDR3 sequence (DNA): TGCAGCGTAGAGACTTTGGAGGAGACCCAGTACTTC. The gene calls are TRBV29-1 and TRBJ2-5; unclear D gene. The germline V and J ends were trimmed by 6 bases and 5 bases, with 13 bases remaining between them. In germline, CDR1 is SQVTM, CDR2 ANQGSEA. The CDR3 has 12 amino acids.

This clone was observed a few times. V and J are TRBV3-1 (or the pseudogene TRBV3-2) and TRBJ2-5, with a weak D call TRBD2 (5 bases). The CDR3 covers 15 residues. Per the germline V gene, CDR1 is LGHDT and CDR2 is YNNKEL (reference sequence). Trimming took 1 base from V and 2 from J, leaving 11 bases between them. DNA for the CDR3: TGTGCCAGCAGCCAAGTTTTCGGGATTCAAGAGACCCAGTACTTC. As protein: CASSQVFGIQETQYF.

V usage is TRBV10-3 and J usage is TRBJ2-2; a possible D gene is TRBD2 (5 bases). V was pared by 7 bases and J by 4 bases, with 13 bases between. There are 14 residues in the CDR3. CDR1 is ENHRY and CDR2 is SYGVKD in the germline V gene. The CDR3 here is CAINPLGGTGELFF. In DNA, the CDR3 is TGTGCCATCAACCCTCTAGGAGGCACCGGGGAGCTGTTTTTT.

This clone was recorded once. This rearrangement joins TRBV27 to TRBJ2-2; 7 positions agree with TRBD1. CDR1 and CDR2 (germline): MNHEY, SMNVEV (reference sequence). After removal of 3 bases from V and 5 bases from J, the junction contained 6 bases not matched to a gene. CDR3 length equals 15 residues. CDR3: CASSFEGARTGELFF. Written as DNA, the CDR3 is TGTGCCAGCAGTTTCGAGGGGGCGAGAACCGGGGAGCTGTTTTTT.

The chain is built from TRBV12-3 or TRBV12-4 and TRBJ2-7, with D possibly TRBD1 on 5 matching bases. This CDR3 contains 13 residues. V lost 2 bases and J lost 3, with 8 bases in between. The DNA of the CDR3 is TGTGCCAGCAGTTTACAGGGTCTCTACGAGCAGTACTTC. The encoded protein is CASSLQGLYEQYF.

The rearrangement uses TRBV3-1 (or the pseudogene TRBV3-2) and TRBJ1-2, with 8 nucleotides matching TRBD1. There are 15 residues in the CDR3. The V segment lost 0 bases and the J segment 2 bases; nucleotides outside the gene matches: 2. Germline CDR1 is LGHDT and CDR2 is YNNKEL (reference sequence). The CDR3 sequence is CASSQDGTGNYGYTF. CDR3 nucleotides: TGTGCCAGCAGCCAAGATGGGACAGGAAACTATGGCTACACCTTC.

This clone was detected a few times. The chain has TRBV19 and TRBJ2-5; perhaps TRBD2 as D (6 bases). Trimming pared 1 base from V and 0 bases from J, leaving 9 bases between. CDR3 length: 15 amino acids. CDR1 LNHDA and CDR2 SQIVND come from the germline V gene (reference sequence). CDR3 residues: CASSIARDYQETQYF. As DNA, the CDR3 is TGTGCCAGTAGTATAGCTCGGGACTACCAAGAGACCCAGTACTTC.

The chain combines TRBV19 with TRBJ1-3; weak D call: TRBD1 (6 bases). The germline V and J ends were trimmed by 8 bases and 1 base, with 15 bases remaining between them. CDR1 is LNHDA and CDR2 is SQIVND in the germline V gene (reference sequence). The CDR3 runs to 15 residues. CDR3 in DNA: TGTGCCAGTGACGACAGGATTTTATCTGGAAACACCATATATTTT. Translation: CASDDRILSGNTIYF.

The chain is built from TRBV10-2 and TRBJ2-1; 9 bases line up with TRBD2. The CDR3 consists of 18 residues. From germline, CDR1 is WSHSY and CDR2 SAAADI. With V trimmed by 6 bases and J by 5 bases, 17 bases remained unmatched. CDR3 amino acids: CASSDMGRLAGAHNEQFF. The DNA of the CDR3 is TGCGCCAGCAGCGACATGGGGCGGTTAGCGGGAGCCCACAATGAGCAGTTCTTC.

The chain uses TRBV19 and TRBJ1-2; TRBD1 is a possible D gene (6 bases). CDR3 size: 14 residues. Germline V gene sequence: CDR1 LNHDA, CDR2 SQIVND (reference sequence). V lost 5 bases, J lost 4 bases, and 14 bases lay in between. The CDR3: CASSFSGAPYGYTF. The DNA for the CDR3 is TGTGCCAGTAGTTTTTCAGGGGCTCCCTATGGCTACACCTTC.

The chain employs TRBV3-1 (or the pseudogene TRBV3-2) and TRBJ2-3; TRBD1 is a possible D gene (6 bases). V was trimmed by 4 bases and J by 5 bases, leaving 16 bases between them. Germline V gene lookup returns CDR1 LGHDT and CDR2 YNNKEL (reference sequence). This CDR3 has 15 residues. CDR3 residues: CASSREQGGLDTQYF. In DNA form, the CDR3 reads TGTGCCAGCAGCCGAGAACAGGGCGGGCTAGATACGCAGTATTTT.

This CDR3 is CASSKLRQGRADTQYF. CDR3 bases: TGCGCCAGCAGCAAATTGCGACAGGGACGAGCAGATACGCAGTATTTT. V usage is TRBV5-1 and J usage is TRBJ2-3; TRBD1 aligns across 7 bases. Germline V lookup: CDR1 SGHRS, CDR2 YFSETQ. V lost 4 bases to trimming and J lost 4 bases; unmatched junction nucleotides: 12. The CDR3 spans 16 residues. Using reference TRBV5-1 and TRBJ2-3 for the parts outside the CDR3, the full variable domain is KAGVTQTPRYLIKTRGQQVTLSCSPISGHRSVSWYQQTPGQGLQFLFEYFSETQRNKGNFPGRFSGRQFSNSRSEMNVSTLELGDSALYLCASSKLRQGRADTQYFGPGTRLTVL.

As concerns this clone: One base separates it from a far larger clone, so it is likely a read error. The V and J genes are TRBV9 and TRBJ1-2, with D possibly matching TRBD1 (6 bases). CDR1 SGDLS and CDR2 YYNGEE come from the germline V gene. This CDR3 contains 13 residues. V lost 3 bases and J 4 bases, leaving 10 bases between the germline ends. The CDR3 loop is CASSDRDTYGYTF. CDR3 nucleotide sequence: TGTGCCAGCAGCGACCGGGACACCTATGGCTACACCTTC.

The CDR3: CATSDPRTEYNSPLHF. As DNA, the CDR3 is TGTGCCACCAGTGACCCACGGACAGAATATAATTCACCCCTCCACTTT. V usage is TRBV24-1 and J usage is TRBJ1-6; possible D gene TRBD1, 6 bases. The CDR3 is 16 amino acids. CDR1 KGHDR and CDR2 SFDVKD come from the germline V gene. Trimming took 4 bases from V and 4 from J, leaving 13 bases between them.

With regard to this clone: This CDR3 is also generated by other DNA sequences in the sample. This sequence joins TRBV6-5 and TRBJ1-2, with TRBD1 matching over 9 bases. Trimming took 5 bases from V and 6 from J; bases not matched to a gene: 1. CDR3 length: 12 residues. Germline values: CDR1 MNHEY, CDR2 SVGAGI. CDR3 protein: CASSRTGDGYTF. The CDR3 DNA follows: TGTGCCAGCAGTCGGACAGGGGATGGCTACACCTTC.

The chain employs TRBV4-1 and TRBJ1-5; unclear D gene. The CDR3 loop spans 21 amino acids. The germline CDR1 and CDR2 sequences are MGHRA and YSYEKL. V was pared by 1 base and J by 1 base, with 26 bases between. CDR3 sequence: CASSQAYRGNLAVRSNQPQHF. In DNA form, the CDR3 reads TGCGCCAGCAGCCAAGCCTATCGAGGGAATCTGGCGGTGAGGAGCAATCAGCCCCAGCATTTT.

This chain connects TRBV7-2 to TRBJ1-2, with 8 bases matching TRBD1. CDR3 length equals 15 residues. The V gene's germline CDR1 is SGHTA and CDR2 FQGNSA. The V segment lost 4 bases and the J segment 0 bases; nucleotides outside the gene matches: 4. In DNA, the CDR3 is TGTGCCAGCAGCTCTGGACAGGGTGCTAACTATGGCTACACCTTC. This encodes CASSSGQGANYGYTF.